The sequence of this T cell receptor beta chain was determined in a study of STAT5B mutations in CD4+ large granular lymphocyte leukemia. Study conclusions and caveats: No patients shared main leukemic clonotypes, though less than 30% appeared at low frequency elsewhere. CD4-sorted patient repertoires seemed more clonal than healthy CD4+ repertoires. The CD4+ versus CD8+ T-LGLL clonality difference may reflect limited sample size. 8/27 top patient clones versus 2/35 control clones were TRBV06-family.

The germline gives CDR1 SNHLY, CDR2 FYNNEI. After removal of 4 bases from V and 0 bases from J, the junction contained 4 bases not matched to a gene. CDR3 length equals 17 residues. TCRdb keeps only in-frame clones here, not all; method: immunoSEQ multiplex PCR. This sample carries 30,000 to 40,000 clones, roughly three quarters of them seen once, and the ten largest clones take under 3.5%. As to this clone: Its matching antigen is unknown.

This clonotype was obtained from a human donor in good health. Sequenced input: CD4+ T cells from blood buffy coats. The rearrangement uses TRBV2 and TRBJ2-6; 9 nucleotides align to TRBD1. CDR3 DNA: TGTGCCAGCAGTGGGACAGGGGCATCCTCTGGGGCCAACGTCCTGACTTTC. Its protein product is CASSGTGASSGANVLTF.